The clone carrying this T cell receptor beta chain occurred a few times. What it recognizes is unknown. This sample is part of a study of beta chain features in type 1 diabetes. Study details: Sorted cells, 107,917,701 in number, were examined across all samples. Broader study findings: Moderate yet significant TCRB CDR3 shortening was seen in Type 1 diabetes patients in all four CD4+ subsets.

Donors underwent one heparinised blood draw, 100 to 150 mL on average. Without exception, sorted populations had purity beyond 98%. Expressed TCRB transcripts were sequenced because the isolated RNA had all been reverse transcribed beforehand. Here immunoSEQ multiplex PCR was the method, and the copy in TCRdb shows in-frame clones only, minus some. The table includes 150,000 to 180,000 clones, 9% to 12% detected once. Germline trimming cut 0 bases from V and 6 bases from J; bases unmatched to any gene: 10. This CDR3 is built from 16 residues. CDR1 and CDR2 from the germline V gene are SGHRS and YFSETQ.

This TCR was recovered from a man younger than 45 with type 1 diabetes. The rearrangement uses TRBV5-1 and TRBJ2-3, with TRBD2 matching 7 bases. The material sequenced was central memory CD4+ T cells from blood. The CDR3 bases are TGCGCCAGCAGCTTGGTTATGAGCGGGGACGGGGATACGCAGTATTTT. Translated, it gives CASSLVMSGDGDTQYF.